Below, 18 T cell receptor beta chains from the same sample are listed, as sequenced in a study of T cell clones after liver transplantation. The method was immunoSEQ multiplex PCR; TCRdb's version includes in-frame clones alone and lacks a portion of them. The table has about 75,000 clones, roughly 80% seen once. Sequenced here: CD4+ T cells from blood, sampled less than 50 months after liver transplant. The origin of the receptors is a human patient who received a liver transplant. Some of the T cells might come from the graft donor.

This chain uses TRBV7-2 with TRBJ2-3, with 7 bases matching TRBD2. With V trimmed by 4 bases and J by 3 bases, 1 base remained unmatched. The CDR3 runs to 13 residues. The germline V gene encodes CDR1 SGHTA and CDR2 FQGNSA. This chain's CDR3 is CASSSSGTDTQYF. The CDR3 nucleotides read TGTGCCAGCAGCTCTAGCGGAACAGATACGCAGTATTTT. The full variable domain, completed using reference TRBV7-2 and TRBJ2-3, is GAGVSQSPSNKVTEKGKDVELRCDPISGHTALYWYRQSLGQGLEFLIYFQGNSAPDKSGLPSDRFSAERTGGSVSTLTIQRTQQEDSAVYLCASSSSGTDTQYFGPGTRLTVL.

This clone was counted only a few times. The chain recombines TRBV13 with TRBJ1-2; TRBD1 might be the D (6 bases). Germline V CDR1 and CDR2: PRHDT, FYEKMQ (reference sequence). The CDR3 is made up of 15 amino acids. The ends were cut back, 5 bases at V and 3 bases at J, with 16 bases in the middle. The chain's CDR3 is CASSSTGPVDYGYTF. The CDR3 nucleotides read TGTGCCAGCAGCAGTACAGGGCCAGTGGACTATGGCTACACCTTC.

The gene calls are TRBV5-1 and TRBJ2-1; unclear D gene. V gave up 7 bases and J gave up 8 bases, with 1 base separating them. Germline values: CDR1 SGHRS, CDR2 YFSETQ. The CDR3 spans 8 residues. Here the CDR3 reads CASDEQFF. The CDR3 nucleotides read TGCGCCAGCGATGAGCAGTTCTTC. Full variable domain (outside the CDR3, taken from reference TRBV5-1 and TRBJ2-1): KAGVTQTPRYLIKTRGQQVTLSCSPISGHRSVSWYQQTPGQGLQFLFEYFSETQRNKGNFPGRFSGRQFSNSRSEMNVSTLELGDSALYLCASDEQFFGPGTRLTVL.

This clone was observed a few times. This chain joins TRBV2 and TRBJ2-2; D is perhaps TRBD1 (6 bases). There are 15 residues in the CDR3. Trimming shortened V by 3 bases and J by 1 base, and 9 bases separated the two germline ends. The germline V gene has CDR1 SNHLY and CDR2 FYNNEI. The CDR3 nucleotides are TGTGCCAGCAGTGAGCAACAGGGGAACACCGGGGAGCTGTTTTTT. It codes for CASSEQQGNTGELFF.

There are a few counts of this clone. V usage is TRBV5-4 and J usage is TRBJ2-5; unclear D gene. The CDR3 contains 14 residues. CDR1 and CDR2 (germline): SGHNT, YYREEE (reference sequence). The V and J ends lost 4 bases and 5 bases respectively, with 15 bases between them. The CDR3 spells CASSPGLPEETQYF. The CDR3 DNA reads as TGTGCCAGCAGCCCCGGGCTCCCCGAGGAGACCCAGTACTTC.

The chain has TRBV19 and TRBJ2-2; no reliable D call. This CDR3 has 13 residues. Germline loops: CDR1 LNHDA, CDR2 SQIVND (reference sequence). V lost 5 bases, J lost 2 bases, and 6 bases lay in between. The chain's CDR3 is CASSADNTGELFF. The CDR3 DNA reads TGTGCCAGTAGTGCCGATAACACCGGGGAGCTGTTTTTT.

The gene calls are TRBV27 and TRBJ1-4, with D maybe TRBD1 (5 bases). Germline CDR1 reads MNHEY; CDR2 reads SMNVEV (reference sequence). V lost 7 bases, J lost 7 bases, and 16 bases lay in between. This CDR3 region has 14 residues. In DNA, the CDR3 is TGTGCCAGCACCTCGGGGAGGGGTGGTGAAAAACTGTTTTTT. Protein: CASTSGRGGEKLFF.

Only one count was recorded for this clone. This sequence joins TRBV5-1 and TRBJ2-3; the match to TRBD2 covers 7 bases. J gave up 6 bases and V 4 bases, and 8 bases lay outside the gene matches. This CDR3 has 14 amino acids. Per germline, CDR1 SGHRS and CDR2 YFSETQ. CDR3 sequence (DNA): TGCGCCAGCAGCCCGGAGCTAGCGGCTGATACGCAGTATTTT. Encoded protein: CASSPELAADTQYF. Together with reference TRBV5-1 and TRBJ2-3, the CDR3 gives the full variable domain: KAGVTQTPRYLIKTRGQQVTLSCSPISGHRSVSWYQQTPGQGLQFLFEYFSETQRNKGNFPGRFSGRQFSNSRSEMNVSTLELGDSALYLCASSPELAADTQYFGPGTRLTVL.

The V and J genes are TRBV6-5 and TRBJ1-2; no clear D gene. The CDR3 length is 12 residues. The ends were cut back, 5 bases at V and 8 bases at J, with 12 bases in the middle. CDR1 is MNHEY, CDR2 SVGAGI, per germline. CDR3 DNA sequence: TGTGCCAGCAGTCCGACTTCGGGCGGCTACACCTTC. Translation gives CASSPTSGGYTF.

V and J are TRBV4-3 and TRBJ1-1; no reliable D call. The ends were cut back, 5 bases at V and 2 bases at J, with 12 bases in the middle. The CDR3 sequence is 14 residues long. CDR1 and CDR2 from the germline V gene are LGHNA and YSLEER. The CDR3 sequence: CASSTARVNTEAFF. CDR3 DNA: TGCGCCAGCAGCACAGCGAGGGTCAACACTGAAGCTTTCTTT.

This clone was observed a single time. The CDR3 DNA follows: TGTGCCAGCAGCGTGGACCACAGGGGGTCGGGCACCGGGGAGCTGTTTTTT. Protein: CASSVDHRGSGTGELFF. The chain has TRBV9 and TRBJ2-2, with TRBD1 identical over 8 bases. Trimming took 2 bases from V and 4 from J; bases not matched to a gene: 10. Germline V gene sequence: CDR1 SGDLS, CDR2 YYNGEE. The CDR3 covers 17 residues.

The chain's CDR3 is CASSLGGLREQYF. Here the CDR3 DNA reads TGTGCCAGCAGCTTAGGGGGACTACGGGAGCAGTACTTC. The chain is built from TRBV11-1 and TRBJ2-7; the match to TRBD2 covers 7 bases. Germline-derived CDR1 and CDR2 are SGHAT and FQDESV (reference sequence). CDR3 length equals 13 residues. Losses at the gene ends were 1 base for V and 7 bases for J; bases not matched to a gene: 4. The variable domain in full, with the rest retrieved from reference TRBV11-1 and TRBJ2-7, is EAEVAQSPRYKITEKSQAVAFWCDPISGHATLYWYRQILGQGPELLVQFQDESVVDDSQLPKDRFSAERLKGVDSTLKIQPAELGDSAMYLCASSLGGLREQYFGPGTRLTVT.

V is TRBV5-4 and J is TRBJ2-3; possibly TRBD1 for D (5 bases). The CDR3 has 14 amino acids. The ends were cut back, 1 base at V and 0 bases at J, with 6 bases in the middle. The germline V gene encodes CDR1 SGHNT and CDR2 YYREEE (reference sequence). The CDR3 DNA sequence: TGTGCCAGCAGCTTGAGGGGAAGCACAGATACGCAGTATTTT. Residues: CASSLRGSTDTQYF.

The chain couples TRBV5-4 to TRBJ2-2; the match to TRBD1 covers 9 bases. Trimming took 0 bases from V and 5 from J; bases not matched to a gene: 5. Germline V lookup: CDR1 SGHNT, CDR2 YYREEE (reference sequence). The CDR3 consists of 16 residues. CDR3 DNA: TGTGCCAGCAGCTTGGGGACAGGGGTGAGAACCGGGGAGCTGTTTTTT. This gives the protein CASSLGTGVRTGELFF.

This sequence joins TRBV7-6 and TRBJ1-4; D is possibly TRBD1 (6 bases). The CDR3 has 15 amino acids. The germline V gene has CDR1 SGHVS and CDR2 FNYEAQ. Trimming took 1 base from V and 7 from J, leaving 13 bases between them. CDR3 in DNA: TGTGCCAGCAGCTTAGGAACAGGGTTGAGTGAAAAACTGTTTTTT. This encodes CASSLGTGLSEKLFF.

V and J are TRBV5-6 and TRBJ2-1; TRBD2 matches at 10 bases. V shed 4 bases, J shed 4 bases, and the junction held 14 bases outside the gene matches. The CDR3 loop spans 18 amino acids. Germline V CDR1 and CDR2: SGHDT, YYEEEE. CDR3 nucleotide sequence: TGTGCCAGCAGCCGGCGGATAGCGGGAGGACGACAGTACAATGAGCAGTTCTTC. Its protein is CASSRRIAGGRQYNEQFF.

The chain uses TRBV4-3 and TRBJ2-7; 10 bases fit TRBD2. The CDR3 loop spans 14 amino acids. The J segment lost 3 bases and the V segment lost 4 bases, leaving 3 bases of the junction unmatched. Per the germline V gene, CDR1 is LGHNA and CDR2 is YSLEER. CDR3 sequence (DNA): TGCGCCAGCAGCCCGGGACTAGCGATCTACGAGCAGTACTTC. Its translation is CASSPGLAIYEQYF.

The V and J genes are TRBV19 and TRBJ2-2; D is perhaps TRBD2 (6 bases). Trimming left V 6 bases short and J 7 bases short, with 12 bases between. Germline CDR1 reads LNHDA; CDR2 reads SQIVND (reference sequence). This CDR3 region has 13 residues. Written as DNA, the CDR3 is TGTGCCAGTAGCGTCGGGACTTTCGGGGAGCTGTTTTTT. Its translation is CASSVGTFGELFF.